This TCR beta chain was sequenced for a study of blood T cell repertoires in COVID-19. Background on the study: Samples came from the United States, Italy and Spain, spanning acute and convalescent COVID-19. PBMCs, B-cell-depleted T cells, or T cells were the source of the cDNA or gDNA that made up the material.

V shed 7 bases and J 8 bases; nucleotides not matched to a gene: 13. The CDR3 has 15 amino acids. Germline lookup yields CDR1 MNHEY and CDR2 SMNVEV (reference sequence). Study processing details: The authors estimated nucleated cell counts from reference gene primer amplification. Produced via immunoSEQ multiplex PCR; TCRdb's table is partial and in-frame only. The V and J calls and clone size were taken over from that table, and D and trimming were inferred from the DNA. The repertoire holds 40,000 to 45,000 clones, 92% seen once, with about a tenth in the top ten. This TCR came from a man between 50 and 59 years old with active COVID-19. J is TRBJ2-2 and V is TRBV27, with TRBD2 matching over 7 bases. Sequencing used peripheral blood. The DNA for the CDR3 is TGTGCCAGCACCATGACTAGCTCAAAAGATGGGGAGCTGTTTTTT. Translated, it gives CASTMTSSKDGELFF.